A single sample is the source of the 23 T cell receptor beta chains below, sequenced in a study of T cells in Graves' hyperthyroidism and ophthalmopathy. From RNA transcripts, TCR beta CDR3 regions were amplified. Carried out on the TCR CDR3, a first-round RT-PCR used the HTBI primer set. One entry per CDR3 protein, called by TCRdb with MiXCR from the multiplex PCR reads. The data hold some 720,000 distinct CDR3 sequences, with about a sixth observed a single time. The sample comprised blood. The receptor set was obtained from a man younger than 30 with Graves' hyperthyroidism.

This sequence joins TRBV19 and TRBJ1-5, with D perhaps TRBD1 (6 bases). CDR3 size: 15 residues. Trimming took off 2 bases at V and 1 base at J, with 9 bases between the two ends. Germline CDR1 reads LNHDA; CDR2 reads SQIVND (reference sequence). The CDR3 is CASSITGSSNQPQHF. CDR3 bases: TGTGCCAGTAGTATAACAGGGTCCAGCAATCAGCCCCAGCATTTT.

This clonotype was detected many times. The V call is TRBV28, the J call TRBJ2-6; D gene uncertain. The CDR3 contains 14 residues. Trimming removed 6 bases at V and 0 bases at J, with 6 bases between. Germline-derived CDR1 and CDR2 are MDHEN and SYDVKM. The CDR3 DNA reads TGTGCCAGCAGAGTGATCTCTGGGGCCAACGTCCTGACTTTC. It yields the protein CASRVISGANVLTF.

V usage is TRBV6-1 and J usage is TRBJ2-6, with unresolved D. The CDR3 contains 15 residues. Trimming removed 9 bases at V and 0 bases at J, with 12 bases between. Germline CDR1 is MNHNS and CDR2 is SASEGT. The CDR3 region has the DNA TGTGCCAGTTCTAAGGACCGCTCTGGGGCCAACGTCCTGACTTTC. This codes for CASSKDRSGANVLTF.

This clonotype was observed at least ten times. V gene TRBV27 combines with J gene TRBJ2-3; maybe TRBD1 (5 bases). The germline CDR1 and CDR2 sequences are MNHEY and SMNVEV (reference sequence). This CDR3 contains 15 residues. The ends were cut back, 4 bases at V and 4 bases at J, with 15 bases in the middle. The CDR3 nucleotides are TGTGCCAGCAGTTGGAAGGGGCTTCACCCAGATACGCAGTATTTT. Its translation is CASSWKGLHPDTQYF.

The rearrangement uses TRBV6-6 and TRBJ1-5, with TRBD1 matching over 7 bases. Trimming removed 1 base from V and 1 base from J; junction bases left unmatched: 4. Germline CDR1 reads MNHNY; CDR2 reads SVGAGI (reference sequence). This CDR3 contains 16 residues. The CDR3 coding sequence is TGTGCCAGCAGTTACTGGCCAGGGGGAAGCAATCAGCCCCAGCATTTT. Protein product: CASSYWPGGSNQPQHF.

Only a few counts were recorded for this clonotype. In nucleotides, the CDR3 is TGTGCCAGCAGTTTCCCCGGGGGGCCGGAGACCCAGTACTTC. It codes for CASSFPGGPETQYF. The V gene is TRBV12-3 or TRBV12-4, the J gene TRBJ2-5; D might be TRBD2 (7 bases). V lost 3 bases, J lost 5 bases, and 13 bases lay in between. This CDR3 has 14 residues.

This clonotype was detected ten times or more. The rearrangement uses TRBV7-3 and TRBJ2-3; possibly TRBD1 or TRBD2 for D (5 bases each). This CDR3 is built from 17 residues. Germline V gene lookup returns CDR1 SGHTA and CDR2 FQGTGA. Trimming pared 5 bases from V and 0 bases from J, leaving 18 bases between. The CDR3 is CASSRSWGGSSTDTQYF. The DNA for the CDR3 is TGTGCCAGCAGCCGCTCTTGGGGCGGGTCTAGCACAGATACGCAGTATTTT.

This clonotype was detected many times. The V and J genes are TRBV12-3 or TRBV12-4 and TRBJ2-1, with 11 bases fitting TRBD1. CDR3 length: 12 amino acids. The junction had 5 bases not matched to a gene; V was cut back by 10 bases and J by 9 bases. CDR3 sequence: CATRDRGTEQFF. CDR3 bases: TGTGCCACACGGGACAGGGGGACTGAGCAGTTCTTC.

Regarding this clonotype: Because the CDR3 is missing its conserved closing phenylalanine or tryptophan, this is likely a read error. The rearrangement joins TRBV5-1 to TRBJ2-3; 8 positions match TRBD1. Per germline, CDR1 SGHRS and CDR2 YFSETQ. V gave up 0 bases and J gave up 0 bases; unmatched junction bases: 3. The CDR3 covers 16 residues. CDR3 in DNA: TGCGCCAGCAGCTTGGTAGGGACAGGTAGCACAGATACGCAGTATCTT. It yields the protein CASSLVGTGSTDTQYL.

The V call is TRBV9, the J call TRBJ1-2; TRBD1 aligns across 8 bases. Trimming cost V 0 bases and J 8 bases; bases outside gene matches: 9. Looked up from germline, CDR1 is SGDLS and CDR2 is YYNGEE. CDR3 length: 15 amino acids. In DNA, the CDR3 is TGTGCCAGCAGCGTAGCTTCAGGGGGCGTGGGAGGCTACACCTTC. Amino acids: CASSVASGGVGGYTF.

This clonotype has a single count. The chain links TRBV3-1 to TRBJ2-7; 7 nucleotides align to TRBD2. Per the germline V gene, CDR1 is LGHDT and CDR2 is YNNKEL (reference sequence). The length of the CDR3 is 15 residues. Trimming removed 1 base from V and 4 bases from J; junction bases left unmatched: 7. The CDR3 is CASSQGGRVEYEQYF. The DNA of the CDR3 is TGTGCCAGCAGCCAAGGAGGGAGGGTTGAGTACGAGCAGTACTTC.

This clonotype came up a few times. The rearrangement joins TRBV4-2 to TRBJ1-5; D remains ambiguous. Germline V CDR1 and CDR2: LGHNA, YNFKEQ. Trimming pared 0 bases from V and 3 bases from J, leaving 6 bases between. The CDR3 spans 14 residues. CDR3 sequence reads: CASSQDITNQPQHF. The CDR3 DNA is TGTGCCAGCAGCCAAGACATAACCAATCAGCCCCAGCATTTT.

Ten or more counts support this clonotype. CDR3 sequence (DNA): TGTTCGGGGGGCCTAAGGACTGAAGCTTTCTTT. It specifies CSGGLRTEAFF. The chain couples TRBV30 to TRBJ1-1; the D gene is possibly TRBD1 (6 bases). The CDR3 length is 11 residues. Per germline, CDR1 GTSNPN and CDR2 SVGIG (reference sequence).

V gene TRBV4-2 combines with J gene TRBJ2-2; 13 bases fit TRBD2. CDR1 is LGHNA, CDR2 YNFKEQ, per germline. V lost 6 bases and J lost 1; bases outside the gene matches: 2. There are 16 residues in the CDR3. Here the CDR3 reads CASSTSGRGNTGELFF. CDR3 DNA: TGTGCCAGCAGTACTAGCGGGAGGGGGAACACCGGGGAGCTGTTTTTT.

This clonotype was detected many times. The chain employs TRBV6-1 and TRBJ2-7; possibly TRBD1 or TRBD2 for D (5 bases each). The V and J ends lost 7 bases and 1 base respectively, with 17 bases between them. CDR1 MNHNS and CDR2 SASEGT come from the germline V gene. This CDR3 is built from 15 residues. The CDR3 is CASKLGPSPSYEQYF. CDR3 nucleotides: TGTGCCAGCAAACTGGGACCTAGTCCGTCCTACGAGCAGTACTTC.

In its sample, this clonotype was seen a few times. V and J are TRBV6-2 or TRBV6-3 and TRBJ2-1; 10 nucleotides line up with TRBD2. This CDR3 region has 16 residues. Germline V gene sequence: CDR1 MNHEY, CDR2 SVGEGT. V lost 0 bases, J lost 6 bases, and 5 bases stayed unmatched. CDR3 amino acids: CASSYSSSGRFNEQFF. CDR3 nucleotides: TGTGCCAGCAGTTACTCGAGTAGCGGGAGGTTCAATGAGCAGTTCTTC.

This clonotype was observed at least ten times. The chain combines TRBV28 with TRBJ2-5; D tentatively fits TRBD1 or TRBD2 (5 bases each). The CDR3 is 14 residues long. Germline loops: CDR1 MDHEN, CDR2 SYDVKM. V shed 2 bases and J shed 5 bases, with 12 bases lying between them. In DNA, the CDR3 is TGTGCCAGCAGTTTAAGCGGAGAGGGGGAGACCCAGTACTTC. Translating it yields CASSLSGEGETQYF.

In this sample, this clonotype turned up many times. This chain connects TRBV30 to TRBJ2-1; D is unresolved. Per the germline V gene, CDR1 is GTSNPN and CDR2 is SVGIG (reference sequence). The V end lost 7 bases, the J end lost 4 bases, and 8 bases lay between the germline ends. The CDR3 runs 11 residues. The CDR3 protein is CASLDYNEQFF. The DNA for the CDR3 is TGTGCCTCGCTGGATTACAATGAGCAGTTCTTC.

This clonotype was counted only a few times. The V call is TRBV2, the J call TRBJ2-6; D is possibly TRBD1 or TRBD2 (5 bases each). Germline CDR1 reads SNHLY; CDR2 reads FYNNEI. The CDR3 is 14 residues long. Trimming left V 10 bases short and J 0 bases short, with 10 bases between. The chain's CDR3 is CATEGRSGANVLTF. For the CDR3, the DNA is TGTGCCACCGAGGGACGCTCTGGGGCCAACGTCCTGACTTTC.

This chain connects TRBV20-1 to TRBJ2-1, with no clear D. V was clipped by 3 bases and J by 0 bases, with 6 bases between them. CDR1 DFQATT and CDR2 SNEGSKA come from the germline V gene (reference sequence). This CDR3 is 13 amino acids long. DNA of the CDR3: TGCAGTGCTAGGGCTAGCTCCTACAATGAGCAGTTCTTC. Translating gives CSARASSYNEQFF.

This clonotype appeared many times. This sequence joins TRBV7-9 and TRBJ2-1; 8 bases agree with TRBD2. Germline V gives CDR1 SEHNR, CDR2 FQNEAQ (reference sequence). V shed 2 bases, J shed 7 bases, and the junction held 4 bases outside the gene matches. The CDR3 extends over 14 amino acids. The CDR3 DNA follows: TGTGCCAGCAGCTTAATAGCGGGACGGAATGAGCAGTTCTTC. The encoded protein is CASSLIAGRNEQFF.

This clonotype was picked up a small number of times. For the CDR3, the DNA is TGTGCCAGCAGTCATGTACTGCTGGGGGCGAGGGAGCAGTACTTC. Its protein product is CASSHVLLGAREQYF. This rearrangement joins TRBV6-1 to TRBJ2-7, with a possible D match to TRBD1 (6 bases). Germline V gives CDR1 MNHNS, CDR2 SASEGT. CDR3 length: 15 amino acids. The V gene lost 5 bases and the J gene lost 7 bases, with 21 bases spanning the gap.

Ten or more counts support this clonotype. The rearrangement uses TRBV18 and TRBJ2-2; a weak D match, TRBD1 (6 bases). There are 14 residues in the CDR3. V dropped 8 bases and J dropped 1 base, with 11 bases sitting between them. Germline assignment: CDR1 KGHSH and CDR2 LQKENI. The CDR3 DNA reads TGTGCCAGCAGTCCGGGACAGAACACCGGGGAGCTGTTTTTT. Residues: CASSPGQNTGELFF.